This is a list of T cell receptor beta chains from one sample in a study of blood T cell repertoires in COVID-19. Sequenced by immunoSEQ multiplex PCR; TCRdb stores in-frame clones only, minus some. The sample holds about 270,000 clones, approximately 90% seen once. The source material was PBMCs or T cells enriched from blood (not recorded which). These receptors came from a man aged 40-55 years who had been exposed to COVID-19. Each CDR3 is given with its conserved first and last residue. The D gene is left open where the match is weak. Expanded clones get a size class; other rows say once, few or many, or leave the size out.

14 | TRBJ1-1 | TRBV19 | TRBD1 | - | CASSPRGLNTEAFF | TGTGCCAGTAGTCCCAGGGGGCTGAACACTGAAGCTTTCTTT
18 | TRBJ1-2 | TRBV3-1/TRBV3-2 | TRBD1 | - | CASSQDGCRGMERGGYTF | TGTGCCAGCAGCCAAGATGGCTGCAGGGGGATGGAGCGCGGCGGCTACACCTTC
15 | TRBJ2-5 | TRBV6-5 | TRBD2 | once | CASSPAGAGQETQYF | TGTGCCAGCAGTCCAGCGGGAGCGGGTCAAGAGACCCAGTACTTC
19 | TRBJ1-5 | TRBV28 | - | - | CASSLSGPHTGWVNQPQHF | TGTGCCAGCAGCCTCTCCGGCCCGCACACAGGGTGGGTCAATCAGCCCCAGCATTTT
18 | TRBJ2-1 | TRBV19 | - | - | CASSIALTGGGGYNEQFF | TGTGCCAGTAGTATAGCCCTCACGGGGGGCGGCGGGTACAATGAGCAGTTCTTC
15 | TRBJ1-6 | TRBV4-3 | - | - | CASSQDRAGNSPLHF | TGCGCCAGCAGCCAAGATAGGGCGGGGAATTCACCCCTCCACTTT
14 | TRBJ1-2 | TRBV10-3 | - | - | CAISDSQTNYGYTF | TGTGCCATCAGTGATTCACAGACTAACTATGGCTACACCTTC
16 | TRBJ2-1 | TRBV7-9 | TRBD2 | - | CASSLEGGRAYNGQFF | TGTGCCAGCAGCTTAGAAGGCGGGAGGGCCTATAACGGGCAGTTCTTC
15 | TRBJ2-7 | TRBV2 | TRBD1 | - | CASSGRDRSSYEQYF | TGTGCCAGCAGTGGCCGGGACAGAAGCTCCTACGAGCAGTACTTC
14 | TRBJ2-5 | TRBV6-1 | TRBD1 | - | CASSDTGGQETQYF | TGTGCCAGCAGTGATACAGGGGGCCAAGAGACCCAGTACTTC
15 | TRBJ2-3 | TRBV2 | TRBD1 | - | CASRGDRGRPDTQYF | TGTGCCAGCAGAGGAGACAGGGGGCGGCCAGATACGCAGTATTTT
15 | TRBJ2-2 | TRBV18 | - | - | CASSPRDTYTGELFF | TGTGCCAGCTCACCACGGGACACGTACACCGGGGAGCTGTTTTTT
19 | TRBJ2-1 | TRBV19 | TRBD1 | - | CASSGRRWSDRGGNNEQFF | TGTGCCAGTAGTGGGCGGCGGTGGTCCGACAGGGGAGGAAACAATGAGCAGTTCTTC
14 | TRBJ2-7 | TRBV5-8 | TRBD1 | - | CASSLGQGALEQYF | TGTGCCAGCAGCTTGGGACAGGGGGCACTCGAGCAGTACTTC
18 | TRBJ2-6 | TRBV30 | TRBD2 | - | CAWRELAGSISGANVLTF | TGTGCCTGGCGGGAACTAGCGGGATCAATATCCGGGGCCAACGTCCTGACTTTC
13 | TRBJ2-7 | TRBV9 | TRBD1 | - | CASSVGQGDEQYF | TGTGCCAGCAGCGTAGGACAGGGGGACGAGCAGTACTTC
15 | TRBJ1-5 | TRBV19 | TRBD1 | - | CASSIVQGGNQPQHF | TGTGCCAGTAGTATAGTTCAGGGGGGCAATCAGCCCCAGCATTTT
17 | TRBJ2-7 | TRBV7-9 | - | - | CASSLAPQDSKNYEQYF | TGTGCCAGCAGCTTAGCTCCCCAGGACAGCAAAAACTACGAGCAGTACTTC
13 | TRBJ2-1 | TRBV14 | TRBD2 | - | CASSPAGWNEQFF | TGTGCCAGCAGCCCAGCGGGATGGAATGAGCAGTTCTTC
17 | TRBJ1-5 | TRBV4-1 | TRBD1 | - | CASSQRGQGARNQPQHF | TGCGCCAGCAGCCAGAGAGGGCAGGGGGCACGCAATCAGCCCCAGCATTTT
15 | TRBJ1-2 | TRBV6-1 | TRBD1 | - | CASSEADRGSYGYTF | TGTGCCAGCAGTGAAGCGGACAGGGGGAGCTATGGCTACACCTTC
16 | TRBJ2-5 | TRBV10-2 | - | - | CASSESTGEWGETQYF | TGCGCCAGCAGTGAATCGACAGGTGAATGGGGAGAGACCCAGTACTTC
15 | TRBJ2-5 | TRBV5-1 | TRBD1 | - | CASSLVGTGAETQYF | TGCGCCAGCAGCTTGGTAGGGACAGGGGCAGAGACCCAGTACTTC
16 | TRBJ2-5 | TRBV4-2 | TRBD2 | few | CASSQEGTGGRETQYF | TGTGCCAGCAGCCAAGAGGGAACGGGAGGCAGAGAGACCCAGTACTTC
15 | TRBJ1-6 | TRBV7-9 | TRBD1 | - | CASSRPGTGNSPLHF | TGTGCCAGCAGCCGACCCGGGACAGGAAATTCACCCCTCCACTTT
16 | TRBJ2-1 | TRBV4-2 | - | - | CASSQDTGSSYNEQFF | TGTGCCAGCAGCCAAGATACAGGTAGCTCCTACAATGAGCAGTTCTTC
15 | TRBJ2-1 | TRBV5-1 | TRBD1 | - | CASSPGTEYRNEQFF | TGCGCCAGCAGCCCGGGGACAGAGTATCGGAATGAGCAGTTCTTC
14 | TRBJ1-2 | TRBV28 | TRBD1 | - | CASTTVGGLGGYTF | TGTGCCAGCACCACCGTAGGGGGCTTAGGCGGCTACACCTTC
13 | TRBJ1-2 | TRBV19 | TRBD1 | once | CASRPGQGDGYTF | TGTGCCAGTAGACCCGGACAGGGAGATGGCTACACCTTC
15 | TRBJ2-1 | TRBV7-2 | TRBD2 | - | CASSPLAGDSYEQFF | TGTGCCAGCAGCCCACTAGCGGGAGATTCGTATGAGCAGTTCTTC
13 | TRBJ1-1 | TRBV14 | - | - | CASRTRGNPEAFF | TGTGCCAGCAGAACCCGGGGAAACCCTGAAGCTTTCTTT
14 | TRBJ2-5 | TRBV5-4 | - | - | CASSSSAGPETQYF | TGTGCCAGCAGCTCCTCGGCGGGACCAGAGACCCAGTACTTC
15 | TRBJ1-3 | TRBV28 | TRBD1 | - | CASRTGNPSGNTIYF | TGTGCCAGCAGGACAGGGAACCCCTCTGGAAACACCATATATTTT
15 | TRBJ2-7 | TRBV10-3 | TRBD1 | - | CAIAPRGQGAYEQYF | TGTGCCATCGCCCCGAGGGGACAGGGGGCTTACGAGCAGTACTTC
15 | TRBJ2-1 | TRBV19 | TRBD2 | once | CASSIRLAGVHEQFF | TGTGCCAGTAGTATACGACTAGCGGGAGTCCATGAGCAGTTCTTC
18 | TRBJ2-2 | TRBV6-1 | TRBD2 | - | CASSEAFTSGRDTGELFF | TGTGCCAGCAGTGAAGCATTCACTAGCGGGAGGGACACCGGGGAGCTGTTTTTT
14 | TRBJ1-5 | TRBV9 | - | - | CASSPTGKNQPQHF | TGTGCCAGCAGCCCCACAGGGAAAAATCAGCCCCAGCATTTT
16 | TRBJ2-3 | TRBV28 | TRBD2 | few | CASSLRGGRDPDTQYF | TGTGCCAGCAGTTTAAGGGGCGGGAGGGATCCGGATACGCAGTATTTT
16 | TRBJ2-2 | TRBV18 | TRBD2 | - | CASSPREVANTGELFF | TGTGCCAGCTCACCGCGGGAGGTCGCGAACACCGGGGAGCTGTTTTTT